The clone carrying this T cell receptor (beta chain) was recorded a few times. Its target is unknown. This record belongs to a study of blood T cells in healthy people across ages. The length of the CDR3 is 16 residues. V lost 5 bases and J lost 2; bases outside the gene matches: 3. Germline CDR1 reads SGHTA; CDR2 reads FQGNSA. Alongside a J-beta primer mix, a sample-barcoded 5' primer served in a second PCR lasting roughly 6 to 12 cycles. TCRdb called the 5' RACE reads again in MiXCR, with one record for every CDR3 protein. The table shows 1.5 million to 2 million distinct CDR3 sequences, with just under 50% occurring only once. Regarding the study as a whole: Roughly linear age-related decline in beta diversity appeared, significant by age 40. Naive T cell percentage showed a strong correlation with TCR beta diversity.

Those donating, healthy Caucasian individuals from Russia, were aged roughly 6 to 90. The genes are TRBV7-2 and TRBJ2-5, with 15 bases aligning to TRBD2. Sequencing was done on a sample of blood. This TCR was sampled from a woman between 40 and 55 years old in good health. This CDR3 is CASSIGTSGRQETQYF. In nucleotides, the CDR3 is TGTGCCAGCAGCATTGGGACTAGCGGGAGGCAAGAGACCCAGTACTTC.